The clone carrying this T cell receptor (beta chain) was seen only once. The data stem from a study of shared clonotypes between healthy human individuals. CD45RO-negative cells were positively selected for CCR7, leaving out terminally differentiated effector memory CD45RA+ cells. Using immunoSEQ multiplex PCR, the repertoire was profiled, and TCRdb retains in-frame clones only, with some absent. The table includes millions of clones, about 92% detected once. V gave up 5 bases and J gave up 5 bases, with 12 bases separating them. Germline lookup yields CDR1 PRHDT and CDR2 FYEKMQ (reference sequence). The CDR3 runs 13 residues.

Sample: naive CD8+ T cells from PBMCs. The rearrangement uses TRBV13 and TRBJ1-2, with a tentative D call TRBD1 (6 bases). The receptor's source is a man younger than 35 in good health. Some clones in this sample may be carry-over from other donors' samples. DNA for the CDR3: TGTGCCAGCAGCCCCAGGGGAGGATATGGCTACACCTTC. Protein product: CASSPRGGYGYTF.